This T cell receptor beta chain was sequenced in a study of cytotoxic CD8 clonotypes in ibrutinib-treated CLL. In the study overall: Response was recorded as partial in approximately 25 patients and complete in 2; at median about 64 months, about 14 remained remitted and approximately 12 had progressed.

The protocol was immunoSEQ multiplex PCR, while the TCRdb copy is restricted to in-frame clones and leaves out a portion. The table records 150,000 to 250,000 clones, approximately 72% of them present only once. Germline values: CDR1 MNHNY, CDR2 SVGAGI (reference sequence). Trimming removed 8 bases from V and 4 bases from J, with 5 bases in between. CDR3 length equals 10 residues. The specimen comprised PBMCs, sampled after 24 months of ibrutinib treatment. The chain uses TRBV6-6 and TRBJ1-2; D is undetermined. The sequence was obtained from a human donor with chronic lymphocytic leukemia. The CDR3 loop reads CASFGYGYTF. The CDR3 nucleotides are TGTGCCAGCTTCGGCTATGGCTACACCTTC.